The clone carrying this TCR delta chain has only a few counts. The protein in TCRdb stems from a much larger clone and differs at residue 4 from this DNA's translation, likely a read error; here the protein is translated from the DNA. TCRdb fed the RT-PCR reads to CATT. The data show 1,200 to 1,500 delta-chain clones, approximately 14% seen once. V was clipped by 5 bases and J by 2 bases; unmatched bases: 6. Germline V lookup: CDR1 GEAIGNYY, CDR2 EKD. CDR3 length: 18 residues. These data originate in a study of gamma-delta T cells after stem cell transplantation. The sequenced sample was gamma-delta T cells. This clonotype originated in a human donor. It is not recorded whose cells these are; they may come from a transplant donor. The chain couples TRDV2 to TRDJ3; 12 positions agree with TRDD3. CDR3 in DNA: TGTGCCTGTGCCGTCCTGGGGGATACGGCCTGGGACACCCGACAGATGTTTTTC. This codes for CACAVLGDTAWDTRQMFF.